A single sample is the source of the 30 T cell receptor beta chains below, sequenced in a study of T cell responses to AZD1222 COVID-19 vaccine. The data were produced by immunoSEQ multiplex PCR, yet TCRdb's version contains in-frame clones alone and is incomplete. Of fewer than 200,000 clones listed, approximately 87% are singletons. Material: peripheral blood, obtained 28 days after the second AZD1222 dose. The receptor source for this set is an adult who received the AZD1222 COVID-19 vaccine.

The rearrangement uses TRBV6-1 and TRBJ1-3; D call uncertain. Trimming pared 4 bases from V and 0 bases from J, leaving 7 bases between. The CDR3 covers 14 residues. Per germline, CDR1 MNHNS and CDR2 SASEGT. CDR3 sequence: CASSAASSGNTIYF. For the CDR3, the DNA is TGTGCCAGCAGTGCAGCAAGCTCTGGAAACACCATATATTTT.

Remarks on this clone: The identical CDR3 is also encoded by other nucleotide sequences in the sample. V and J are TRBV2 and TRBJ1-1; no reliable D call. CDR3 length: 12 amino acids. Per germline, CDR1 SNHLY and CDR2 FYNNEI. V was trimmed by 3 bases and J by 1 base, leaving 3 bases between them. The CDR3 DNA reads TGTGCCAGCAGTGAGAGGAACACTGAAGCTTTCTTT. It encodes CASSERNTEAFF.

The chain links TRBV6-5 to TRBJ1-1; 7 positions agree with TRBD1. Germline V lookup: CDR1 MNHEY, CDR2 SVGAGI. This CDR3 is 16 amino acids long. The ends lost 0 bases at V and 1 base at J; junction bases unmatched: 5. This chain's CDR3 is CASSYSSKGANTEAFF. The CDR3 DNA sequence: TGTGCCAGCAGTTACTCGAGCAAGGGGGCGAACACTGAAGCTTTCTTT.

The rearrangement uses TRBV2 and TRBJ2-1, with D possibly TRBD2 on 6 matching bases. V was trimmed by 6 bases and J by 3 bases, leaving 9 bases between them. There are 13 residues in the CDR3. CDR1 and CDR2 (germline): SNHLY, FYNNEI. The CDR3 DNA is TGTGCCAGCAGGGGACTGCACTACAATGAGCAGTTCTTC. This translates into CASRGLHYNEQFF.

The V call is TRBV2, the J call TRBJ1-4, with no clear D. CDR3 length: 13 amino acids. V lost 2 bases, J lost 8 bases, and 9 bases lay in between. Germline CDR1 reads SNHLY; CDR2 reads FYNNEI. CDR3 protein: CASSEMGNEKLFF. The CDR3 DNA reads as TGTGCCAGCAGTGAAATGGGGAACGAAAAACTGTTTTTT.

CDR3 residues: CASSVTPHVDTGELFF. The CDR3 nucleotides read TGTGCCAGCAGTGTCACGCCCCACGTCGACACCGGGGAGCTGTTTTTT. This chain joins TRBV6-4 and TRBJ2-2; D unresolved. Germline loops: CDR1 MRHNA, CDR2 SNTAGT. Trimming took off 4 bases at V and 3 bases at J, with 15 bases between the two ends. This CDR3 spans 16 amino acids.

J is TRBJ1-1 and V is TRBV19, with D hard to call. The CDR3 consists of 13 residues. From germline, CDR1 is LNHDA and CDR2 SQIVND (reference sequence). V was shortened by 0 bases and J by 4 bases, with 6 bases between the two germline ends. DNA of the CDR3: TGTGCCAGTAGTATAGAGAAGGGCACTGAAGCTTTCTTT. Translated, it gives CASSIEKGTEAFF.

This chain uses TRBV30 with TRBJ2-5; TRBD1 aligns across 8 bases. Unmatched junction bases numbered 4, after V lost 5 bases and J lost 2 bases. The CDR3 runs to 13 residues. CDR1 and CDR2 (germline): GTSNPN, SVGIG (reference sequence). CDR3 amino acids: CAWDRGLQETQYF. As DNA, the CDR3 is TGTGCCTGGGACAGGGGCCTACAAGAGACCCAGTACTTC.

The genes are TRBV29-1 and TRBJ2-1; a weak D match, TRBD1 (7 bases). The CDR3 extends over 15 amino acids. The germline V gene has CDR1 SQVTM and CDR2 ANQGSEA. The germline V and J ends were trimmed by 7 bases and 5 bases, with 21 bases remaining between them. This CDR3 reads CSAIRGTGVDNEQFF. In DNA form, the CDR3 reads TGCAGCGCCATCAGGGGGACGGGGGTAGACAATGAGCAGTTCTTC.

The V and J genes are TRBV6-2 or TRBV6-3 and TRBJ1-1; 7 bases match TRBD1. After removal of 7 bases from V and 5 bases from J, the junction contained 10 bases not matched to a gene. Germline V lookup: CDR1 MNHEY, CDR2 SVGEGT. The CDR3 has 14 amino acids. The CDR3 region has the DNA TGTGCCAGCACCCCACGACAGGGAGAGACTGAAGCTTTCTTT. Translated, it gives CASTPRQGETEAFF.

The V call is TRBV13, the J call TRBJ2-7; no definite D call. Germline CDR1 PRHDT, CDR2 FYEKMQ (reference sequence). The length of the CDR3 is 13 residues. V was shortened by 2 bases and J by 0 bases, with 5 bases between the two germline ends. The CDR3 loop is CASSLWGSYEQYF. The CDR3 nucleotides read TGTGCCAGCAGCTTATGGGGCTCCTACGAGCAGTACTTC.

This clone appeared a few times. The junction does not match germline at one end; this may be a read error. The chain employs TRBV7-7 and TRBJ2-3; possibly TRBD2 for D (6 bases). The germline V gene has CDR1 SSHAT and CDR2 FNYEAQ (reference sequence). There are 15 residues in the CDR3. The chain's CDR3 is CASSLDGGPGDTQYF. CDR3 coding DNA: TGTGCTAGCAGCTTGGACGGGGGTCCTGGGGATACGCAGTATTTT.

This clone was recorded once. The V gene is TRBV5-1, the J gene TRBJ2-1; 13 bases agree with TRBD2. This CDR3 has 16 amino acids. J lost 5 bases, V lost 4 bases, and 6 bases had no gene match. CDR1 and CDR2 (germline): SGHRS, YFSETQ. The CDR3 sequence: CASSPSGLAGDNEQFF. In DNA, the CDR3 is TGCGCCAGCAGCCCTTCCGGACTAGCGGGGGACAATGAGCAGTTCTTC.

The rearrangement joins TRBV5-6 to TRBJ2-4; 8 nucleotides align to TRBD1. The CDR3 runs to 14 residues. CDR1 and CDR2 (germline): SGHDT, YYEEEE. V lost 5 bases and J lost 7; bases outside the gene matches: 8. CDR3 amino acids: CASSRGQAGNIQYF. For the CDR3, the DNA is TGTGCCAGCAGTAGGGGACAGGCGGGGAACATTCAGTACTTC.

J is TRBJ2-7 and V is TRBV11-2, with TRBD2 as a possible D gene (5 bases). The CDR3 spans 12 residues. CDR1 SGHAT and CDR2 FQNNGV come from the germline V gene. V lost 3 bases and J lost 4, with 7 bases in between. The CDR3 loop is CASSFRGYEQYF. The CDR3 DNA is TGTGCCAGCAGCTTTCGGGGATACGAGCAGTACTTC. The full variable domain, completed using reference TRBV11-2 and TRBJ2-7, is EAGVAQSPRYKIIEKRQSVAFWCNPISGHATLYWYQQILGQGPKLLIQFQNNGVVDDSQLPKDRFSAERLKGVDSTLKIQPAKLEDSAVYLCASSFRGYEQYFGPGTRLTVT.

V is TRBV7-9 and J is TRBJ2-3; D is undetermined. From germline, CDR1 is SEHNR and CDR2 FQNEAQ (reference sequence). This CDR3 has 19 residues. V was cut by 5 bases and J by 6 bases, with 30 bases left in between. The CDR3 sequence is CASSDTTRTPYETPDTQYF. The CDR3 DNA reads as TGTGCCAGCAGCGACACGACCAGAACACCTTACGAAACCCCCGATACGCAGTATTTT.

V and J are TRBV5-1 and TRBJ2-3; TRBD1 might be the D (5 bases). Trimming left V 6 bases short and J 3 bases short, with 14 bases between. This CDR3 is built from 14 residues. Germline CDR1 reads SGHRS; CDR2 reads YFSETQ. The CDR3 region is CASNPTGETDTQYF. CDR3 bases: TGCGCCAGCAACCCAACAGGTGAAACAGATACGCAGTATTTT. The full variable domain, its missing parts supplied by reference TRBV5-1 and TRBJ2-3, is KAGVTQTPRYLIKTRGQQVTLSCSPISGHRSVSWYQQTPGQGLQFLFEYFSETQRNKGNFPGRFSGRQFSNSRSEMNVSTLELGDSALYLCASNPTGETDTQYFGPGTRLTVL.

The CDR3 loop is CASSPARGGSVEKLFF. Written as DNA, the CDR3 is TGTGCCAGCAGCCCCGCCCGAGGCGGTTCGGTCGAAAAACTGTTTTTT. V gene TRBV7-8 combines with J gene TRBJ1-4; D gene uncertain. CDR1 is SGHVS and CDR2 is FQNEAQ in the germline V gene. Trimming removed 5 bases at V and 8 bases at J, with 21 bases between. This CDR3 has 16 amino acids.

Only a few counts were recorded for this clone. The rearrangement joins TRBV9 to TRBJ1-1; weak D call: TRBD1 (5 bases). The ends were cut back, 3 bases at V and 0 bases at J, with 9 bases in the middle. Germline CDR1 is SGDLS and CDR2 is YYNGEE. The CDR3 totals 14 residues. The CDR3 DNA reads TGTGCCAGCAGCGCGAGGGGCTTGAACACTGAAGCTTTCTTT. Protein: CASSARGLNTEAFF. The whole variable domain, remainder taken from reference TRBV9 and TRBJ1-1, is DSGVTQTPKHLITATGQRVTLRCSPRSGDLSVYWYQQSLDQGLQFLIQYYNGEERAKGNILERFSAQQFPDLHSELNLSSLELGDSALYFCASSARGLNTEAFFGQGTRLTVV.

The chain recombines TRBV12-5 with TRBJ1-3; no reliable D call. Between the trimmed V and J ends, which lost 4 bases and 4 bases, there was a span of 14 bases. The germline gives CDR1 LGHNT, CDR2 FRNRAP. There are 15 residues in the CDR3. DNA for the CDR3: TGTGCTAGTGGTTACTCGGACCTTCCAGGAAACACCATATATTTT. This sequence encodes CASGYSDLPGNTIYF.

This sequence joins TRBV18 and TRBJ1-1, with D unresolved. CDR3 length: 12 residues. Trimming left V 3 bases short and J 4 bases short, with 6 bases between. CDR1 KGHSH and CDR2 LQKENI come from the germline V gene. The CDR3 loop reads CASSPGLTEAFF. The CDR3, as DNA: TGTGCCAGCTCACCGGGCCTCACTGAAGCTTTCTTT.

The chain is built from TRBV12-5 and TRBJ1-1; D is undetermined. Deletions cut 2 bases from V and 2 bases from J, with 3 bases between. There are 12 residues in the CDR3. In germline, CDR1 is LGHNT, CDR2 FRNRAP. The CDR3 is CASGLLNTEAFF. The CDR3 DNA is TGTGCTAGTGGTTTGTTAAACACTGAAGCTTTCTTT.

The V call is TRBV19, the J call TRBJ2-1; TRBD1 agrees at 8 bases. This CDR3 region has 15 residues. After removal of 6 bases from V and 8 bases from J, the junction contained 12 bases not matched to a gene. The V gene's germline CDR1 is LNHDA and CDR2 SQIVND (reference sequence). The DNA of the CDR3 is TGTGCCAGTAGCAACCGGGACAGGCGATGGGATGAGCAGTTCTTC. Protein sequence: CASSNRDRRWDEQFF.

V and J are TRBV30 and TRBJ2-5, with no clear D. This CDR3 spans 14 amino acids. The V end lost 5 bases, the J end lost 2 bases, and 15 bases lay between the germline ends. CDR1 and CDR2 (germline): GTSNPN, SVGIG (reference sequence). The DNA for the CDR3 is TGTGCCTGGGGCCCCGTTGGAAGACAAGAGACCCAGTACTTC. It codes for CAWGPVGRQETQYF.

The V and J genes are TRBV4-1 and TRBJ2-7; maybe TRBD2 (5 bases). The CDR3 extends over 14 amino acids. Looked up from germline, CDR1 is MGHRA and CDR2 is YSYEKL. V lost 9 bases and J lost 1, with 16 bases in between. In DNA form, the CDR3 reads TGCGCCAGTTCTCTCCGGGATTCGTCCTACGAGCAGTACTTC. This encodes CASSLRDSSYEQYF.

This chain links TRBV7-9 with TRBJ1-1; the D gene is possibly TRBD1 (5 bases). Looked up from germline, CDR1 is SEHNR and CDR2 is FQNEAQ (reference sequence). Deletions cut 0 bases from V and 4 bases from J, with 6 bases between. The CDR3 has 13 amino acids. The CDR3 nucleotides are TGTGCCAGCAGCTTAGCAGGGGTCACTGAAGCTTTCTTT. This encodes CASSLAGVTEAFF.

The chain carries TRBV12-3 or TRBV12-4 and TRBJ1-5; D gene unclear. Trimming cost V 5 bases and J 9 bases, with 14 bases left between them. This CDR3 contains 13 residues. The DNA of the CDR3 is TGTGCCAGCAGTGTCTGGGGATCCTCGCCCCAGCATTTT. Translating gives CASSVWGSSPQHF.

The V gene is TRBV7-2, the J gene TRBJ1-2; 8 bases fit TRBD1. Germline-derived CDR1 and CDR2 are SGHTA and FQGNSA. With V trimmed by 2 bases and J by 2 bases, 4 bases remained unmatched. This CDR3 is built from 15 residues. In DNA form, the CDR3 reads TGTGCCAGCAGCTTATCAGGGGGCTTAAACTATGGCTACACCTTC. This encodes CASSLSGGLNYGYTF.

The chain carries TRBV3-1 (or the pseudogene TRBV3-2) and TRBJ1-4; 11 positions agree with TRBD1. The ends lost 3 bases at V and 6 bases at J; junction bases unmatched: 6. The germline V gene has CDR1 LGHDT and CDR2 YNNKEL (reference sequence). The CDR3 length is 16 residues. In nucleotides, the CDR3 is TGTGCCAGCAGCCACTTTCCGGGACAGGGGGATGAAAAACTGTTTTTT. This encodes CASSHFPGQGDEKLFF.

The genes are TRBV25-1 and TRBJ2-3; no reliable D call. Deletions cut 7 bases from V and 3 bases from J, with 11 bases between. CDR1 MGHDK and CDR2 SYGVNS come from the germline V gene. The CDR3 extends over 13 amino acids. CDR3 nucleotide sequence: TGTGCCAGCACCCCCTTGGGGACAGATACGCAGTATTTT. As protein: CASTPLGTDTQYF.